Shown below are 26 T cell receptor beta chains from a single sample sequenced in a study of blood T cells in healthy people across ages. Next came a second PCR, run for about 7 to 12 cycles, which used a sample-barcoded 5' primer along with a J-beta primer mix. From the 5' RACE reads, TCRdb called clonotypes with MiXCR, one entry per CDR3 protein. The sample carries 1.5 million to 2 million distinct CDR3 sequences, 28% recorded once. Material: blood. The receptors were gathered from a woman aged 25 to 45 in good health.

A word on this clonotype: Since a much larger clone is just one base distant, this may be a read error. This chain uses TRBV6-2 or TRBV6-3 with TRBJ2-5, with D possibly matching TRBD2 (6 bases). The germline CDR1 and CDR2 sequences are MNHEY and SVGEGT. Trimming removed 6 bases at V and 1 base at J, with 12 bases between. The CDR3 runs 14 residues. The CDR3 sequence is CASRYGTFQETQYF. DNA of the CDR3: TGTGCCAGCAGGTACGGGACTTTCCAAGAGACCCAGTACTTC.

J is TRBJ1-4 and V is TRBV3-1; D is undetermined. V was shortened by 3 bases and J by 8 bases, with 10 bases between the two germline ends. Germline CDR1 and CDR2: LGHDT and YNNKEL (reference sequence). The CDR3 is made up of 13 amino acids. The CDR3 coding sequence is TGTGCCAGCAGCCAGCGCAGAAAGGAAAAACTGTTTTTT. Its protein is CASSQRRKEKLFF.

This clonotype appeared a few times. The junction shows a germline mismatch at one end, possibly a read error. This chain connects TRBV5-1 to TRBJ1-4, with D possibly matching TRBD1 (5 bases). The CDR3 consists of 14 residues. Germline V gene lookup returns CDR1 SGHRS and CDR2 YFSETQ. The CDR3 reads CAGSLEGRHEKLFF. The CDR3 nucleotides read TGCGCCGGCAGCTTGGAGGGGAGGCATGAAAAACTGTTTTTT.

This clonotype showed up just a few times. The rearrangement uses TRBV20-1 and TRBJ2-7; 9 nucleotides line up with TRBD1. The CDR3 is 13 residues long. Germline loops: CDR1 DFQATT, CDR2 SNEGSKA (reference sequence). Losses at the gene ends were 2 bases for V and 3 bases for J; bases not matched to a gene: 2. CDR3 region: CSARRGQGYEQYF. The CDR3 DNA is TGCAGTGCTAGAAGGGGACAGGGCTACGAGCAGTACTTC.

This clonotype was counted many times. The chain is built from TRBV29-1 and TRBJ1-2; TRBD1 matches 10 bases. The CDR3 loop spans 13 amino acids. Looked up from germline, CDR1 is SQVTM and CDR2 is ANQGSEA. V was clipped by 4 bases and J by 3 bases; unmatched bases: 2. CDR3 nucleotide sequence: TGCAGCGTTGGACAGGGGGCGGACTATGGCTACACCTTC. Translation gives CSVGQGADYGYTF.

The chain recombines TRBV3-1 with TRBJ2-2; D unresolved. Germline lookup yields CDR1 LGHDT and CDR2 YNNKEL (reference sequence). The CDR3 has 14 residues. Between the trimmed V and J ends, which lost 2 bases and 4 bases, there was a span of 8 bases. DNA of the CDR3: TGTGCCAGCAGCCAAATCCGTTCCACCGGGGAGCTGTTTTTT. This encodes CASSQIRSTGELFF.

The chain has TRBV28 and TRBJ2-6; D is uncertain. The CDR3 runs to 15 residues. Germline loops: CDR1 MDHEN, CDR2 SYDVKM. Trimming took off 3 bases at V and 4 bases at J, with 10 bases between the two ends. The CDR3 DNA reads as TGTGCCAGCAGTTTTTGGCCCTCCGGGGCCAACGTCCTGACTTTC. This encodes CASSFWPSGANVLTF.

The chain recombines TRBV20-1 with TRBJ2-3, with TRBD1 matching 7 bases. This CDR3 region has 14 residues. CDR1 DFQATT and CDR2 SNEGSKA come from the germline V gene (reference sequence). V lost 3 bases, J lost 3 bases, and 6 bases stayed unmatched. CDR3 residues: CSARATGQTDTQYF. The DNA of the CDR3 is TGCAGTGCTAGGGCCACGGGACAGACAGATACGCAGTATTTT.

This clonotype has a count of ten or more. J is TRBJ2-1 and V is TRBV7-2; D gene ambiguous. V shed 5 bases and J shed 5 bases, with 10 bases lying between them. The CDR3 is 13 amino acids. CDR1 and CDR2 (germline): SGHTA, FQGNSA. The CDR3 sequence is CASSPTLDNEQFF. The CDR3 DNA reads TGTGCCAGCAGCCCAACTCTAGACAATGAGCAGTTCTTC.

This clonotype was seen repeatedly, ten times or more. The CDR3 loop reads CASSLAAGPGANVLTF. The CDR3 coding sequence is TGCGCCAGCAGCTTGGCGGCGGGACCTGGGGCCAACGTCCTGACTTTC. The chain recombines TRBV5-1 with TRBJ2-6; TRBD2 is a possible D gene (6 bases). Trimming stripped 0 bases from V and 2 bases from J, with 9 bases between. Germline V lookup: CDR1 SGHRS, CDR2 YFSETQ. The CDR3 runs to 16 residues. Full variable domain (remainder filled in from reference TRBV5-1 and TRBJ2-6): KAGVTQTPRYLIKTRGQQVTLSCSPISGHRSVSWYQQTPGQGLQFLFEYFSETQRNKGNFPGRFSGRQFSNSRSEMNVSTLELGDSALYLCASSLAAGPGANVLTFGAGSRLTVL.

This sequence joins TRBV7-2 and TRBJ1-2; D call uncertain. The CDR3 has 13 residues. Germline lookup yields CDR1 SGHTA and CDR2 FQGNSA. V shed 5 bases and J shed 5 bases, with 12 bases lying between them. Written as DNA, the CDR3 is TGTGCCAGCAGCCCATATAGGGATTATGGCTACACCTTC. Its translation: CASSPYRDYGYTF.

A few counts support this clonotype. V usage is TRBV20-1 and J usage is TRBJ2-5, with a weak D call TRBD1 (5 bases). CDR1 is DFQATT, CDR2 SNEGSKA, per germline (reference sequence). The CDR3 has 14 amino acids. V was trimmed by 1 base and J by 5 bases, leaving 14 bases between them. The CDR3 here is CSARGGRSGETQYF. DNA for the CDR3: TGCAGTGCTAGAGGAGGCAGATCAGGGGAGACCCAGTACTTC.

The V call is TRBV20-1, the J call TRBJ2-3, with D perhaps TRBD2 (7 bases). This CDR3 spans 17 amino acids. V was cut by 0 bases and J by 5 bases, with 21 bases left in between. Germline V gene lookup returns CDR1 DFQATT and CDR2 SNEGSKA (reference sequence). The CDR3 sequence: CSARDWRGGVYRDTQYF. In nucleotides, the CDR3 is TGCAGTGCTAGAGATTGGAGAGGGGGGGTGTACAGAGATACGCAGTATTTT.

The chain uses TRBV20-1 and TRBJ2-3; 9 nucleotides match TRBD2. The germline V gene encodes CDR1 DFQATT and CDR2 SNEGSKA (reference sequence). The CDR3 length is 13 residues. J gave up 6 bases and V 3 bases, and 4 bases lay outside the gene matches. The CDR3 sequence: CSASAGGPDTQYF. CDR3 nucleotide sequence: TGCAGTGCTAGTGCGGGGGGGCCCGATACGCAGTATTTT.

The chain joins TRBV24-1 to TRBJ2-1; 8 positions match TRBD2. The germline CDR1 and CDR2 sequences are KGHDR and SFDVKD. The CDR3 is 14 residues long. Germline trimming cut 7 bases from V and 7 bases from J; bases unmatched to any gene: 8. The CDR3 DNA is TGTGCCACCAGGGCCGGGGGGGGCCCGAATGAGCAGTTCTTC. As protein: CATRAGGGPNEQFF.

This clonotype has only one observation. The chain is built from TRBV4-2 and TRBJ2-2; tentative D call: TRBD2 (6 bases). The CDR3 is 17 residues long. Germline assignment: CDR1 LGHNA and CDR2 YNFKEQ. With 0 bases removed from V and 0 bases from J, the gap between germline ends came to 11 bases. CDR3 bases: TGTGCCAGCAGCCAAGAAAGCGGGCTCTCGAACACCGGGGAGCTGTTTTTT. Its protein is CASSQESGLSNTGELFF.

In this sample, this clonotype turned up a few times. The CDR3 loop reads CSARAFSGNTIYF. The DNA of the CDR3 is TGCAGTGCTAGAGCGTTCTCTGGAAACACCATATATTTT. The chain is built from TRBV20-1 and TRBJ1-3; D remains unclear. CDR1 is DFQATT, CDR2 SNEGSKA, per germline (reference sequence). Trimming shortened V by 1 base and J by 0 bases, and 4 bases separated the two germline ends. The CDR3 consists of 13 residues.

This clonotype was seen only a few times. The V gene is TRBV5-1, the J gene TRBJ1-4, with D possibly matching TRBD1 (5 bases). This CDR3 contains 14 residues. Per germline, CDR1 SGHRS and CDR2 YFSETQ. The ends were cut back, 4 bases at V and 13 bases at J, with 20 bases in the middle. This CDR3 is CASSIGTDFQVLFF. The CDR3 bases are TGCGCCAGCAGCATCGGGACGGACTTTCAAGTACTGTTTTTT.

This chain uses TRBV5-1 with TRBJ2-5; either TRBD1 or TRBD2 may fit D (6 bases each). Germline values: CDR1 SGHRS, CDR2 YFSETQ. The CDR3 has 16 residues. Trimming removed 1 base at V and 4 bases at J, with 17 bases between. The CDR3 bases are TGCGCCAGCAGCTTGAATGGTCGGGGGCCGGGAGAGACCCAGTACTTC. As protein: CASSLNGRGPGETQYF. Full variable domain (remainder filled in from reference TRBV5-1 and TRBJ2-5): KAGVTQTPRYLIKTRGQQVTLSCSPISGHRSVSWYQQTPGQGLQFLFEYFSETQRNKGNFPGRFSGRQFSNSRSEMNVSTLELGDSALYLCASSLNGRGPGETQYFGPGTRLLVL.

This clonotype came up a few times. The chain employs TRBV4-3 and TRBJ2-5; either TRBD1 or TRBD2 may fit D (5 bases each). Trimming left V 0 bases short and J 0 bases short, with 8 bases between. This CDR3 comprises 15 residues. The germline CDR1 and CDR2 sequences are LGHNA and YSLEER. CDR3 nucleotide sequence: TGCGCCAGCAGCCAAGATTGGGGGAACCAAGAGACCCAGTACTTC. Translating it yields CASSQDWGNQETQYF.

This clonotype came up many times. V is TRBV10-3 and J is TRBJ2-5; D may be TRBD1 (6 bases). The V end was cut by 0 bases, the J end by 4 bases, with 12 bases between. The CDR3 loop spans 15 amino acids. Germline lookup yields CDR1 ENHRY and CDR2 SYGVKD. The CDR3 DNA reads TGTGCCATCAGTGAGTCGTGGGGGCAGGGAGAGACCCAGTACTTC. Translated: CAISESWGQGETQYF.

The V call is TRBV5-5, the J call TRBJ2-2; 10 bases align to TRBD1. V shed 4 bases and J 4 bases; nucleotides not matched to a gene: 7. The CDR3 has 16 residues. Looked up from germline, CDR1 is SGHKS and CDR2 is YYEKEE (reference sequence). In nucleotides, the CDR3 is TGTGCCAGCAGCCCCGGGACAGGGGCGCGCACCGGGGAGCTGTTTTTT. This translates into CASSPGTGARTGELFF. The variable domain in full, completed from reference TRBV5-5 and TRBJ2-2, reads DAGVTQSPTHLIKTRGQQVTLRCSPISGHKSVSWYQQVLGQGPQFIFQYYEKEERGRGNFPDRFSARQFPNYSSELNVNALLLGDSALYLCASSPGTGARTGELFFGEGSRLTVL.

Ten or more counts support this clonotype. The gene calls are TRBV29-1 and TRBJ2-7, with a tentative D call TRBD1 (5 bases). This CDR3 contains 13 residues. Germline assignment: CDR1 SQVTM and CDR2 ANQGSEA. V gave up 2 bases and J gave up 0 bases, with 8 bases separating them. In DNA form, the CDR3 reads TGCAGCGTTGAATCTGACAGCTCCTACGAGCAGTACTTC. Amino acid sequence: CSVESDSSYEQYF.

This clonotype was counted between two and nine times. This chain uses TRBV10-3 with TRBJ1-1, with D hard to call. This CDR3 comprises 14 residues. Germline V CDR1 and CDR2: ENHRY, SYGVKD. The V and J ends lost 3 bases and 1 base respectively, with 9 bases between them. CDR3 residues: CAISEEVGNTEAFF. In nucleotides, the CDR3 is TGTGCCATCAGTGAAGAGGTAGGGAACACTGAAGCTTTCTTT.

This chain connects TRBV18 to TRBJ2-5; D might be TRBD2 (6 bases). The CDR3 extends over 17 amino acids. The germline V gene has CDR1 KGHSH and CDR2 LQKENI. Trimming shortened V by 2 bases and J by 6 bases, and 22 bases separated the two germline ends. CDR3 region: CASSPIPRTNLQKTQYF. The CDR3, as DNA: TGTGCCAGCTCACCAATCCCAAGGACTAACTTACAAAAGACCCAGTACTTC.

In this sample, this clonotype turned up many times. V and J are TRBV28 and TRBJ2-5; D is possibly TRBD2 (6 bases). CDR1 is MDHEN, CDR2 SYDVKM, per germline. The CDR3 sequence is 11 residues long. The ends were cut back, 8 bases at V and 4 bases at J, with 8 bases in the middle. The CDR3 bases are TGTGCCAGCCTCGGGGGAGAGACCCAGTACTTC. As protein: CASLGGETQYF.